The entry below describes one T cell receptor beta chain. This record belongs to a study of blood T cell repertoires in COVID-19. Germline values: CDR1 MDHEN, CDR2 SYDVKM. CDR3 length: 12 amino acids. V lost 5 bases and J 3 bases, leaving 8 bases between the germline ends. Per the original methods: Counts of nucleated cells, estimated from reference gene primer amplification, were obtained. Here immunoSEQ multiplex PCR was the method, and the copy in TCRdb shows in-frame clones only, minus some. The V and J calls and clone size are taken from that table; D and trimming were inferred from the DNA. This table has about 33,000 clones, 85% to 90% appearing once.

Material: peripheral blood. This chain links TRBV28 with TRBJ2-7; the D is unclear. This receptor was obtained from a human donor in a cohort sampled during active COVID-19. The CDR3 protein is CASSRHFYEQYF. The CDR3 nucleotides are TGTGCCAGCAGTCGACATTTCTACGAGCAGTACTTC.